What follows are 29 T cell receptor beta chains derived from one specimen sequenced in a study of vaccination and CD4 T cells after COVID-19. Cultured CD4+ T cell DNA was sequenced using the Oncomine TCR Beta short-read assay. TCRdb re-derived calls from the PCR reads in MiXCR, one entry per CDR3 protein. The sample contains about 20,000 distinct CDR3 sequences, roughly 50% of which appear only once. Their antigens are not known. Treatment meaning: approximately 10-day PBMC culture with coronavirus spike peptide pools or control peptides (ViraFEST assay). The material sequenced was CD4+ T cells from blood, cultured in vitro, taken after SARS-CoV-2 vaccination. Receptors originate from a human donor who had recovered from COVID-19.

The chain links TRBV27 to TRBJ1-5, with D unresolved. Germline-derived CDR1 and CDR2 are MNHEY and SMNVEV (reference sequence). The CDR3 covers 14 residues. V was shortened by 1 base and J by 3 bases, with 7 bases between the two germline ends. DNA for the CDR3: TGTGCCAGCAGTTTATTGGGCCTCAATCAGCCCCAGCATTTT. It codes for CASSLLGLNQPQHF.

The chain couples TRBV6-1 to TRBJ2-6, with 12 bases aligning to TRBD1. From germline, CDR1 is MNHNS and CDR2 SASEGT. This CDR3 has 17 amino acids. The V and J ends lost 5 bases and 3 bases, in that order; junction bases with no gene match: 5. The CDR3 bases are TGTGCCAGCAGTCCCGGGACAGGGGGCCGTGGGGCCAACGTCCTGACTTTC. It codes for CASSPGTGGRGANVLTF.

The chain carries TRBV15 and TRBJ2-7; D ambiguous. Germline values: CDR1 LNHNV, CDR2 YYDKDF (reference sequence). Trimming removed 0 bases from V and 6 bases from J, with 18 bases in between. The CDR3 spans 16 residues. The chain's CDR3 is CATSRDPVASMSEQYF. CDR3 coding DNA: TGTGCCACCAGCAGAGATCCAGTGGCCTCCATGTCCGAGCAGTACTTC.

The genes are TRBV27 and TRBJ1-3; unclear D gene. The germline gives CDR1 MNHEY, CDR2 SMNVEV (reference sequence). V was clipped by 10 bases and J by 3 bases, with 22 bases between them. There are 16 residues in the CDR3. CDR3 nucleotides: TGTGCCACTAGGACCGGAGGAAACTCCGATGGAAACACCATATATTTT. Its protein is CATRTGGNSDGNTIYF.

The chain is built from TRBV14 and TRBJ2-7; 8 bases map to TRBD2. J lost 3 bases, V lost 4 bases, and 2 bases had no gene match. Per germline, CDR1 SGHDN and CDR2 FVKESK. The CDR3 extends over 13 amino acids. The CDR3 DNA reads TGTGCCAGCAGCCTAGCGGGGATCTACGAGCAGTACTTC. It yields the protein CASSLAGIYEQYF.

This rearrangement joins TRBV28 to TRBJ1-5; no clear D gene. The ends were cut back, 4 bases at V and 1 base at J, with 8 bases in the middle. From germline, CDR1 is MDHEN and CDR2 SYDVKM. The CDR3 length is 14 residues. CDR3 region: CASSSSQSNQPQHF. CDR3 nucleotides: TGTGCCAGCAGTTCAAGTCAGAGCAATCAGCCCCAGCATTTT.

The chain carries TRBV20-1 and TRBJ1-1; D not certain. V lost 1 base to trimming and J lost 11 bases, with 14 bases between them. Germline lookup yields CDR1 DFQATT and CDR2 SNEGSKA (reference sequence). The CDR3 consists of 12 residues. CDR3 sequence (DNA): TGCAGTGCTAGAGTAGGGTCCGAGCAGGCTTTCTTT. Residues: CSARVGSEQAFF.

V gene TRBV27 combines with J gene TRBJ1-1; 9 nucleotides align to TRBD1. The J segment lost 5 bases and the V segment lost 6 bases, leaving 13 bases of the junction unmatched. CDR1 is MNHEY and CDR2 is SMNVEV in the germline V gene (reference sequence). This CDR3 region has 16 residues. CDR3 region: CASSTLSPGTGTEAFF. Written as DNA, the CDR3 is TGTGCCAGCAGCACCCTCAGTCCCGGGACAGGGACTGAAGCTTTCTTT.

This clonotype was seen a handful of times. V gene TRBV7-9 combines with J gene TRBJ2-5; D is undetermined. Trimming stripped 3 bases from V and 5 bases from J, with 7 bases between. Germline V gene lookup returns CDR1 SEHNR and CDR2 FQNEAQ (reference sequence). This CDR3 spans 12 amino acids. CDR3 coding DNA: TGTGCCAGCAGCTTTAGTTACGAGACCCAGTACTTC. As protein: CASSFSYETQYF.

This chain uses TRBV7-9 with TRBJ1-1; D is undetermined. The V gene's germline CDR1 is SEHNR and CDR2 FQNEAQ (reference sequence). The CDR3 runs 13 residues. V was pared by 6 bases and J by 2 bases, with 10 bases between. DNA of the CDR3: TGTGCCAGCAGGATCGGGGTAAACACTGAAGCTTTCTTT. Residues: CASRIGVNTEAFF.

The genes are TRBV12-3 or TRBV12-4 and TRBJ1-2, with 7 bases lining up with TRBD1. CDR3 length: 13 residues. Germline trimming cut 5 bases from V and 5 bases from J; bases unmatched to any gene: 5. CDR3 sequence (DNA): TGTGCCAGCAGTAAGGACAGGAGATATGGCTACACCTTC. It codes for CASSKDRRYGYTF.

This chain uses TRBV20-1 with TRBJ2-1; D gene uncertain. The CDR3 covers 16 residues. Germline lookup yields CDR1 DFQATT and CDR2 SNEGSKA (reference sequence). V lost 6 bases, J lost 2 bases, and 20 bases lay in between. CDR3 in amino acids: CSARPIAATPYNEQFF. CDR3 coding DNA: TGCAGTGCCCGGCCTATAGCAGCGACCCCCTACAATGAGCAGTTCTTC.

This chain joins TRBV6-2 or TRBV6-3 and TRBJ2-7; TRBD2 might be the D (5 bases). The CDR3 is made up of 15 amino acids. Germline CDR1 is MNHEY and CDR2 is SVGEGT. V was clipped by 2 bases and J by 1 base, with 12 bases between them. CDR3: CASSYRPERSYEQYF. The CDR3 region has the DNA TGTGCCAGCAGTTACCGCCCCGAGCGGTCCTACGAGCAGTACTTC.

This clonotype was counted between two and nine times. A read error may produce the germline difference seen at one junction end. This chain uses TRBV7-2 with TRBJ1-1; D is perhaps TRBD1 (6 bases). The CDR3 spans 13 residues. Germline CDR1 is SGHTA and CDR2 is FQGNSA. The CDR3 reads CASSSPTGQRWVF. The CDR3, as DNA: TGTGCCAGCAGCTCTCCGACAGGACAGAGGTGGGTCTTT.

The chain links TRBV24-1 to TRBJ1-1; perhaps TRBD1 as D (5 bases). CDR3 size: 14 residues. The ends were cut back, 5 bases at V and 0 bases at J, with 9 bases in the middle. The germline V gene has CDR1 KGHDR and CDR2 SFDVKD. CDR3 in amino acids: CATSAEGMNTEAFF. The CDR3 DNA is TGTGCCACCAGTGCGGAGGGGATGAACACTGAAGCTTTCTTT.

The V call is TRBV25-1, the J call TRBJ1-5; the D is unclear. The CDR3 contains 13 residues. Trimming took 7 bases from V and 2 from J, leaving 9 bases between them. The germline V gene has CDR1 MGHDK and CDR2 SYGVNS. DNA for the CDR3: TGTGCCAGCACAGGACGGGGCAATCAGCCCCAGCATTTT. Amino acids: CASTGRGNQPQHF.

The chain links TRBV20-1 to TRBJ1-2, with TRBD1 matching 7 bases. The germline V gene has CDR1 DFQATT and CDR2 SNEGSKA (reference sequence). The CDR3 has 14 residues. V lost 7 bases and J lost 3; bases outside the gene matches: 11. The CDR3 loop is CSVKTGENDYGYTF. The CDR3 DNA sequence: TGCAGTGTCAAAACAGGGGAGAACGACTATGGCTACACCTTC.

The V call is TRBV7-8, the J call TRBJ1-1, with a tentative D call TRBD1 (5 bases). Germline-derived CDR1 and CDR2 are SGHVS and FQNEAQ. Trimming stripped 7 bases from V and 4 bases from J, with 19 bases between. The CDR3 covers 15 residues. The CDR3 reads CASIRVMGGGTEAFF. In DNA, the CDR3 is TGTGCCAGCATCCGGGTTATGGGCGGGGGCACTGAAGCTTTCTTT.

This clonotype was observed a few times. This sequence joins TRBV7-3 and TRBJ2-2; tentatively, D is TRBD2 (5 bases). Germline CDR1 reads SGHTA; CDR2 reads FQGTGA. CDR3 size: 15 residues. The V end was cut by 8 bases, the J end by 6 bases, with 19 bases between. The CDR3 loop is CASGKGGGVAGELFF. The DNA for the CDR3 is TGTGCCAGCGGAAAGGGCGGAGGAGTGGCCGGGGAGCTGTTTTTT.

The CDR3 here is CASRDGGSNYGYTF. For the CDR3, the DNA is TGTGCCAGTAGGGACGGGGGGTCTAACTATGGCTACACCTTC. The rearrangement uses TRBV19 and TRBJ1-2; tentatively, D is TRBD1 (5 bases). In germline, CDR1 is LNHDA, CDR2 SQIVND (reference sequence). Trimming cost V 6 bases and J 0 bases, with 11 bases left between them. This CDR3 region has 14 residues.

The chain uses TRBV20-1 and TRBJ1-2; D unclear. This CDR3 region has 15 residues. V dropped 7 bases and J dropped 3 bases, with 21 bases sitting between them. Germline V gene data show CDR1 as DFQATT and CDR2 as SNEGSKA (reference sequence). CDR3 DNA: TGCAGTGTCCCACTAGCGGGAGGATGGGACTATGGCTACACCTTC. The encoded protein is CSVPLAGGWDYGYTF.

The rearrangement uses TRBV6-5 and TRBJ1-1, with D maybe TRBD1 (5 bases). Germline values: CDR1 MNHEY, CDR2 SVGAGI. The V gene lost 0 bases and the J gene lost 7 bases, with 15 bases spanning the gap. CDR3 size: 15 residues. The DNA of the CDR3 is TGTGCCAGCAGTTACTCAAAGGGGCCGCAACATGAAGCTTTCTTT. This gives the protein CASSYSKGPQHEAFF.

V is TRBV27 and J is TRBJ2-1; 8 bases map to TRBD2. V was clipped by 8 bases and J by 0 bases; unmatched bases: 3. The V gene's germline CDR1 is MNHEY and CDR2 SMNVEV (reference sequence). The CDR3 contains 14 residues. CDR3 nucleotides: TGTGCCAGCGTTCGGGGGGGCTCCTACAATGAGCAGTTCTTC. Its translation: CASVRGGSYNEQFF.

J is TRBJ1-1 and V is TRBV27; the D is unclear. In germline, CDR1 is MNHEY, CDR2 SMNVEV (reference sequence). Trimming pared 3 bases from V and 1 base from J, leaving 9 bases between. The CDR3 covers 14 residues. The CDR3 DNA follows: TGTGCCAGCAGTTTTAGGTCTTCGAACACTGAAGCTTTCTTT. This encodes CASSFRSSNTEAFF.

This chain connects TRBV7-2 to TRBJ2-3; TRBD2 matches 7 bases. The trim removed 2 bases at V and 8 bases at J, leaving 10 bases unmatched. This CDR3 contains 15 residues. Germline loops: CDR1 SGHTA, CDR2 FQGNSA. CDR3 sequence reads: CASSLYGGSKGTQYF. In DNA form, the CDR3 reads TGTGCCAGCAGCTTATACGGCGGGAGCAAGGGTACGCAGTATTTT.

V gene TRBV20-1 combines with J gene TRBJ2-7, with 7 bases that match TRBD1. V lost 6 bases and J lost 5; bases outside the gene matches: 4. CDR3 size: 11 residues. The germline CDR1 and CDR2 sequences are DFQATT and SNEGSKA (reference sequence). For the CDR3, the DNA is TGCAGTGCCCGACAGGGCAACGAGCAGTACTTC. It yields the protein CSARQGNEQYF.

The rearrangement uses TRBV27 and TRBJ1-5; a weak D match, TRBD1 (6 bases). Germline V gene lookup returns CDR1 MNHEY and CDR2 SMNVEV (reference sequence). Trimming shortened V by 5 bases and J by 11 bases, and 13 bases separated the two germline ends. The CDR3 spans 12 residues. The CDR3 loop reads CASSVLEGAQHF. CDR3 in DNA: TGTGCCAGCAGTGTACTCGAGGGGGCCCAGCATTTT.

This sequence joins TRBV20-1 and TRBJ1-4, with D possibly matching TRBD1 (5 bases). There are 12 residues in the CDR3. Between the trimmed V and J ends, which lost 3 bases and 10 bases, there was a span of 12 bases. The germline gives CDR1 DFQATT, CDR2 SNEGSKA (reference sequence). The CDR3, as DNA: TGCAGTGCTAGGCGGACAAACGGAAAACTGTTTTTT. Translation gives CSARRTNGKLFF.

The CDR3 loop is CATSDFPRTGDETQYF. CDR3 sequence (DNA): TGTGCCACCAGTGATTTTCCTCGGACAGGGGATGAGACCCAGTACTTC. J is TRBJ2-5 and V is TRBV24-1, with 9 nucleotides matching TRBD1. The germline CDR1 and CDR2 sequences are KGHDR and SFDVKD. The CDR3 contains 16 residues. With V trimmed by 1 base and J by 5 bases, 7 bases remained unmatched.